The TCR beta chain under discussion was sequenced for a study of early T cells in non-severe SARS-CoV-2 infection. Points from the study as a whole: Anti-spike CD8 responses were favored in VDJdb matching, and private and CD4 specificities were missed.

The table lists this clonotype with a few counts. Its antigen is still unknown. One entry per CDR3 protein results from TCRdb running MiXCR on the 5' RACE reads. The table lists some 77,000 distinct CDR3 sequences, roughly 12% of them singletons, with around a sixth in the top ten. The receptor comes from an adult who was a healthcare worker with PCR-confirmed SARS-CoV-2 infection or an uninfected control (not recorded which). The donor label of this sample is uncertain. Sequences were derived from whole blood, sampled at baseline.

For the CDR3, the DNA is TGTGCCAGCAACGGACAGGGGGCGCCCGGCTACACCTTC. This encodes CASNGQGAPGYTF. This chain joins TRBV3-1 and TRBJ1-2; TRBD1 agrees at 11 bases. V gave up 7 bases and J gave up 8 bases; unmatched junction bases: 6. The CDR3 extends over 13 amino acids. Germline V gives CDR1 LGHDT, CDR2 YNNKEL (reference sequence).